One and the same sample provided the 18 T cell receptor beta chains below, sequenced in a study of OX40 agonist ivuxolimab in advanced cancers. Profiled with immunoSEQ multiplex PCR; TCRdb holds only in-frame clones, not every one. The table records 26,000 or so clones, roughly 80% of them present only once. The sample was CD4+ or CD8+ T cells sorted from blood, taken in a trial of the OX40 agonist ivuxolimab. These receptor sequences come from an adult with an advanced solid tumor such as melanoma, head and neck, liver or kidney cancer.

The chain combines TRBV10-3 with TRBJ2-3; possible D gene TRBD2, 7 bases. V was shortened by 5 bases and J by 6 bases, with 18 bases between the two germline ends. The CDR3 length is 15 residues. Germline V gene lookup returns CDR1 ENHRY and CDR2 SYGVKD. The CDR3 protein is CAISRGASLGDTQYF. The CDR3 nucleotides are TGTGCCATCAGTCGGGGGGCGAGCTTAGGGGATACGCAGTATTTT.

With respect to this clone: The sample has other DNA sequences that encode this CDR3 too. The rearrangement joins TRBV10-1 to TRBJ2-1, with 9 bases aligning to TRBD1. This CDR3 comprises 15 residues. Germline CDR1 and CDR2: WNHNN and SYGVQD (reference sequence). V lost 2 bases and J lost 8; bases outside the gene matches: 7. CDR3 loop: CASSEPGQGIDEQFF. DNA of the CDR3: TGCGCCAGCAGTGAGCCGGGACAGGGAATCGATGAGCAGTTCTTC.

In its sample, this clone was seen a few times. This sequence joins TRBV5-6 and TRBJ2-7; 13 nucleotides align to TRBD2. With V trimmed by 3 bases and J by 7 bases, 10 bases remained unmatched. CDR3 length: 16 amino acids. CDR1 and CDR2 (germline): SGHDT, YYEEEE. The CDR3 region has the DNA TGTGCCAGCAGCTCGGGACTAGCGGGGTATCTCGGGGAGCAGTACTTC. Residues: CASSSGLAGYLGEQYF.

This clone was detected once. The genes are TRBV30 and TRBJ2-7; 14 positions match TRBD2. CDR3 size: 14 residues. V was clipped by 3 bases and J by 2 bases; unmatched bases: 0. The germline gives CDR1 GTSNPN, CDR2 SVGIG (reference sequence). CDR3 sequence (DNA): TGTGCCTGGAGGGGACTAGCGGGGGCCTACGAGCAGTACTTC. Its translation is CAWRGLAGAYEQYF.

As to this clone: At one of its ends the junction is not consistent with the germline gene, which may arise from a read error. The chain combines TRBV28 with TRBJ1-3, with unresolved D. The CDR3 is made up of 11 amino acids. Per germline, CDR1 MDHEN and CDR2 SYDVKM. DNA of the CDR3: TGTGCCAGCAGCTTATCAAACACCATATATTTT. Translating it yields CASSLSNTIYF.

The chain has TRBV5-4 and TRBJ1-4, with D uncertain. The CDR3 totals 14 residues. Trimming removed 3 bases at V and 8 bases at J, with 14 bases between. The germline gives CDR1 SGHNT, CDR2 YYREEE (reference sequence). The CDR3, as DNA: TGTGCCAGCAGCTCCCCCCACTCTAGGGAAAAACTGTTTTTT. This gives the protein CASSSPHSREKLFF. The whole variable domain, remainder taken from reference TRBV5-4 and TRBJ1-4, is ETGVTQSPTHLIKTRGQQVTLRCSSQSGHNTVSWYQQALGQGPQFIFQYYREEENGRGNFPPRFSGLQFPNYSSELNVNALELDDSALYLCASSSPHSREKLFFGSGTQLSVL.

J is TRBJ1-5 and V is TRBV6-5; D gene ambiguous. Germline CDR1 is MNHEY and CDR2 is SVGAGI. Trimming pared 6 bases from V and 3 bases from J, leaving 9 bases between. This CDR3 region has 13 residues. CDR3 bases: TGTGCCAGCAGGATCAGAGTCAATCAGCCCCAGCATTTT. Translating it yields CASRIRVNQPQHF.

The chain links TRBV5-6 to TRBJ1-2; D is unresolved. CDR1 and CDR2 from the germline V gene are SGHDT and YYEEEE. Trimming took 4 bases from V and 2 from J, leaving 15 bases between them. The CDR3 totals 15 residues. CDR3 residues: CASSLSGKTNYGYTF. The CDR3 coding sequence is TGTGCCAGCAGCCTCTCCGGCAAGACAAACTATGGCTACACCTTC.

This chain links TRBV27 with TRBJ2-3, with 13 nucleotides matching TRBD2. The CDR3 spans 16 residues. With 2 bases clipped from V and 4 bases from J, the junction kept 3 bases outside the gene matches. Germline CDR1 and CDR2: MNHEY and SMNVEV (reference sequence). Here the CDR3 reads CASSLEGLAGSDTQYF. The CDR3 nucleotides read TGTGCCAGCAGTTTAGAGGGACTAGCGGGATCAGATACGCAGTATTTT.

The rearrangement uses TRBV10-3 and TRBJ1-2, with TRBD1 matching over 9 bases. The CDR3 extends over 13 amino acids. The V segment lost 5 bases and the J segment 6 bases; nucleotides outside the gene matches: 4. CDR1 is ENHRY and CDR2 is SYGVKD in the germline V gene. CDR3 amino acids: CAISTGGGNGYTF. For the CDR3, the DNA is TGTGCCATCAGTACAGGGGGCGGTAATGGCTACACCTTC.

The V gene is TRBV4-1, the J gene TRBJ1-2, with a possible D match to TRBD1 (6 bases). Trimming removed 0 bases at V and 2 bases at J, with 13 bases between. Germline V lookup: CDR1 MGHRA, CDR2 YSYEKL. The CDR3 extends over 16 amino acids. The CDR3: CASSQEAGALNYGYTF. The CDR3 DNA sequence: TGCGCCAGCAGCCAAGAAGCAGGGGCGTTAAACTATGGCTACACCTTC.

The chain is built from TRBV5-3 and TRBJ2-3; 12 bases fit TRBD2. TRBV5-3 is sorted into the ORF group, with uncertain function. V lost 3 bases to trimming and J lost 7 bases; unmatched junction nucleotides: 12. This CDR3 has 17 residues. The CDR3 sequence: CARSSGLAGPVGHTQYF. The CDR3 bases are TGTGCCAGAAGCTCCGGACTAGCGGGACCCGTCGGACATACGCAGTATTTT.

The V and J genes are TRBV11-3 and TRBJ1-1; D possibly corresponds to TRBD1 (6 bases). CDR3 size: 13 residues. The V gene's germline CDR1 is SGHNT and CDR2 YENEEA. V lost 5 bases to trimming and J lost 12 bases, with 19 bases between them. CDR3 nucleotide sequence: TGTGCCAGCAGCCCTGCTGTGGGGGGGCTTACTTTCTTT. Its translation is CASSPAVGGLTFF. Together with reference TRBV11-3 and TRBJ1-1, the CDR3 gives the full variable domain: EAGVVQSPRYKIIEKKQPVAFWCNPISGHNTLYWYLQNLGQGPELLIRYENEEAVDDSQLPKDRFSAERLKGVDSTLKIQPAELGDSAVYLCASSPAVGGLTFFGQGTRLTVV.

This chain links TRBV5-6 with TRBJ1-2; unclear D gene. V was clipped by 4 bases and J by 3 bases, with 16 bases between them. There are 15 residues in the CDR3. The V gene's germline CDR1 is SGHDT and CDR2 YYEEEE. CDR3 amino acids: CASSQLFPSHYGYTF. The CDR3 DNA follows: TGTGCCAGCAGCCAATTGTTCCCTTCTCACTATGGCTACACCTTC.

The chain links TRBV30 to TRBJ2-2; D unresolved. The CDR3 sequence is 14 residues long. Looked up from germline, CDR1 is GTSNPN and CDR2 is SVGIG (reference sequence). V gave up 2 bases and J gave up 4 bases, with 11 bases separating them. The CDR3 protein is CAWSRLGTTGELFF. The CDR3 region has the DNA TGTGCCTGGAGTAGATTGGGAACCACCGGGGAGCTGTTTTTT.

The chain links TRBV19 to TRBJ1-2; 7 bases agree with TRBD1. Germline V gene lookup returns CDR1 LNHDA and CDR2 SQIVND (reference sequence). CDR3 size: 16 residues. V dropped 4 bases and J dropped 5; count of bases not matched to a gene: 13. CDR3 sequence (DNA): TGTGCCAGTAGTAGTGGTGGCCCGTGGGACAGTTATGGCTACACCTTC. Amino acids: CASSSGGPWDSYGYTF.

The rearrangement joins TRBV19 to TRBJ1-2; D might be TRBD1 (5 bases). Germline loops: CDR1 LNHDA, CDR2 SQIVND (reference sequence). This CDR3 has 15 amino acids. V was trimmed by 3 bases and J by 2 bases, leaving 13 bases between them. The CDR3 DNA reads as TGTGCCAGTAGTATCGGTGGGGCAGGGAACTATGGCTACACCTTC. Protein product: CASSIGGAGNYGYTF.

The rearrangement uses TRBV14 and TRBJ2-2; no definite D call. CDR3 length: 18 amino acids. Germline CDR1 is SGHDN and CDR2 is FVKESK. Deletions cut 1 base from V and 6 bases from J, with 21 bases between. CDR3 sequence reads: CASSQVSLGRMIAGELFF. As DNA, the CDR3 is TGTGCCAGCAGCCAAGTGTCCCTTGGCAGGATGATAGCCGGGGAGCTGTTTTTT.